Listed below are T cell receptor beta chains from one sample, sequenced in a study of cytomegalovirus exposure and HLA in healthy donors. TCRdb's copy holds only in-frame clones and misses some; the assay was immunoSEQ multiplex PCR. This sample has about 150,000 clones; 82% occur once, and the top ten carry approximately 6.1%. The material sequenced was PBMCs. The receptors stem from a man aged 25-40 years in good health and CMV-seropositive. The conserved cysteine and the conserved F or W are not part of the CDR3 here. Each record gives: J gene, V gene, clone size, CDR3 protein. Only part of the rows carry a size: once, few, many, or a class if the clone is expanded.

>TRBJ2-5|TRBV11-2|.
ASSRGSGTRNY
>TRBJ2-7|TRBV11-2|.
ASSHGTSYEQY
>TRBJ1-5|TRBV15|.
ATSRGEGSNQPQH
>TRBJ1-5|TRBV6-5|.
ASSPLTRGNQPQH
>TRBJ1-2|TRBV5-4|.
ASSLGPDRSYGYT
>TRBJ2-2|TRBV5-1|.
ASKASGGTNTGELF
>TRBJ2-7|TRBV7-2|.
ASSRYLRQAGYEQY
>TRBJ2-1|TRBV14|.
ASSAGGGWDNEQF
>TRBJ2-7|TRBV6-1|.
ASRGGMAYEQY
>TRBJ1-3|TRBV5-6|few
ASSGGTGGLSGNTIY
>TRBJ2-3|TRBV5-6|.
ASSLGVEDTQY
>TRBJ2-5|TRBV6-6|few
ASGTSGQETQY
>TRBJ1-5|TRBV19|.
ASSPPGQAILYSNQPQH
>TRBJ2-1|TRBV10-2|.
ASSEEMSGSKNEQF
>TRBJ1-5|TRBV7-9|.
ATDPGYQPQH